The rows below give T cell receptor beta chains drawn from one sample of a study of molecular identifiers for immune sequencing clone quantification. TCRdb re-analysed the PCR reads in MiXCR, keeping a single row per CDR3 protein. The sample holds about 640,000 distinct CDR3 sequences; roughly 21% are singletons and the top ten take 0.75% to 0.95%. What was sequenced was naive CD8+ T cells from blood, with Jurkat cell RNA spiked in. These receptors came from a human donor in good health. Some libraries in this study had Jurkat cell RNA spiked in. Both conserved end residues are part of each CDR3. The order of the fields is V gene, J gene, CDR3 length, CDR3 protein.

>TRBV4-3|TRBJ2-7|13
CASSQEVSGEQYF
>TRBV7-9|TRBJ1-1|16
CASSSTDREMNTEAFF
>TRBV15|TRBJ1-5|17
CATSRDPWDRGNQPQHF
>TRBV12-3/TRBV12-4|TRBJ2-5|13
CASSGTGLETQYF
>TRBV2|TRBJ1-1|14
CACSSHGVASGAFF
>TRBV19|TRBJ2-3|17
CASSIASSGVPTDTQYF
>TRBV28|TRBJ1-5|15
CASSDGTALNQPQHF
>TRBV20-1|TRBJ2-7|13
CSAIGGASYEQYF
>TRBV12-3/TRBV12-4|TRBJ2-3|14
CASRDRGRPDTQYF
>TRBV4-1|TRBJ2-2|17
CASSQDIGTGNTGELFF
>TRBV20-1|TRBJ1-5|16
CSATDYRGTSNQPQHF
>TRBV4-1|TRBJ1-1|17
CASSQGQAGGDRDEAFF
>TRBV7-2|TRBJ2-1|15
CASSLADPINNEQFF
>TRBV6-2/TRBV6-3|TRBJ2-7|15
CASSFATTTSYEQYF
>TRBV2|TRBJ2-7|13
CASSARGAYEQYF
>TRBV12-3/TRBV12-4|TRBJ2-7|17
CASSPTPADRSTYEQYF
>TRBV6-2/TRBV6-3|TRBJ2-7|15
CASSWTSGETYEQYF
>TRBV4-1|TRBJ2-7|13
CASSQLTDYEQYF
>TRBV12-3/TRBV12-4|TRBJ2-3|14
CASSWGAGADTQYF
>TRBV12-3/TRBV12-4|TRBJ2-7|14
CASSFLRGRGEQYF
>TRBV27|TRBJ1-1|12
CASSLKGAEAFF
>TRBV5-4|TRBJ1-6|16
CASSLYRDRRNSPLHF
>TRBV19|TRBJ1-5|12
CAAQGQGQPQHF
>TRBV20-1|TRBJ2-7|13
CSARQGYTYEQYF
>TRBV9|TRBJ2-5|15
CASSISGSSKETQYF
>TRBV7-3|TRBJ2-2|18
CASSSMEGRGYDTGELFF
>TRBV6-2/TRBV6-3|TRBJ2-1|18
CASSPTSLAGGFYNEQFF
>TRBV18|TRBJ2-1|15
CASSPKWEGINEQFF
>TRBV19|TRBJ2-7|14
CASSPGTGDYEQYF
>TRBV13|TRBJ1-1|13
CASSSRQTTEAFF
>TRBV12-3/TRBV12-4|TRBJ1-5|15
CASSLMGDGNQPQHF
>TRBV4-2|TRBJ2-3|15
CASSQGLTITDTQYF
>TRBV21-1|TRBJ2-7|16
CASRFLRGEALYEQYF
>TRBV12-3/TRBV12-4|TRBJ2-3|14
CASSGTALFDTQYF
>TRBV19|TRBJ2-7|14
CASSIGGLFYEQYF
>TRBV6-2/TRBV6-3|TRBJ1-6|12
CASSSGTSALHF
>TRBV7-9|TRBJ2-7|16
CASSLNSWSEGDEQYF
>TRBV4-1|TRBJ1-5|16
CASSQTFGQGVQPQHF
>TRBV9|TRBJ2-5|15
CASSVVGAGQETQYF
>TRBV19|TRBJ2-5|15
CASSWTSGNQETQYF
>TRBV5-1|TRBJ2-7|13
CASSLAFGGEQYF
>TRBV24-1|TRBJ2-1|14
CATRSGENYNEQFF
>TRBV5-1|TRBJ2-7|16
CASSLVTGTDSYEQYF
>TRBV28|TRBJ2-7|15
CASTPTRDRGYEQHF
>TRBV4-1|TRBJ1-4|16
CASSQARGATNEKLFF
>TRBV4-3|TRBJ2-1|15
CASSQMSGSYNEQFF
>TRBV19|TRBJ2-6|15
CASSTHLGEANVLTF
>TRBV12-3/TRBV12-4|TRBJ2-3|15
CASTLGGGRTDTQYF
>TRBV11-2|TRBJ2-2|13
CASSLDEFWELFF
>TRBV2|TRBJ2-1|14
CASSEGPQYNEQFF
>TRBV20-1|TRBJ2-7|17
CSARVPRPFIKDYEQYF
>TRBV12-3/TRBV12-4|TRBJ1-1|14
CASIFWGKDTEAFF
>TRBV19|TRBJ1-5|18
CASSLPPQRVYVNQPQHF
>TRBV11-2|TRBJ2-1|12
CASSLDMRMQFF
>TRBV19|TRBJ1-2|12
CASSFPGYGYTF
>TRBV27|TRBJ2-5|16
CASSSWASGAQETQYF
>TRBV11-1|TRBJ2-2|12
CASSASAGELFF
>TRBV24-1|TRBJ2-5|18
CATSEPPTGLGVQETQYF
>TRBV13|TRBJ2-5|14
CASSPGAGKETQYF
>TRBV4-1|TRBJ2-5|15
CASSQGTGGAETQYF